These T cell receptor beta chains were read from a single sample in a study of T cells after yellow fever vaccination. MiXCR was run by TCRdb on the 5' RACE reads, yielding one entry per CDR3 protein. The sample lists roughly 340,000 distinct CDR3 sequences; approximately 4% were seen once. The source material was PBMCs, sampled 5 days after the yellow fever booster vaccination. The source of these receptors is a man aged 18 to 30 who received the YFV17D yellow fever vaccine. Both conserved end residues are part of each CDR3. Each record gives: clone size, D gene, J gene, V gene, CDR3 DNA, CDR3 protein. A D gene is named only where the DNA matches it firmly. Clone sizes are given selectively: once, few, many, or a class where the clone is expanded.

many	.	TRBJ2-2	TRBV11-2	TGTGCCAGCAGCTTTCAGTCCGGGGAGCTGTTTTTT	CASSFQSGELFF
few	.	TRBJ2-3	TRBV5-4	TGTGCCAGCAGTCGGCCCGGACCAGATACGCAGTATTTT	CASSRPGPDTQYF
few	.	TRBJ2-3	TRBV12-3/TRBV12-4	TGTGCCAGCAGTGGGGCCCCCCGGGTGAGCACAGATACGCAGTATTTT	CASSGAPRVSTDTQYF
few	TRBD1	TRBJ2-2	TRBV20-1	TGCAGTGCTAGAACGGGACAGGGGAACACCGGGGAGCTGTTTTTT	CSARTGQGNTGELFF
few	.	TRBJ2-1	TRBV14	TGTGCCAGCAGCCAAGAACGCATTTTGCATGAGCAGTTCTTC	CASSQERILHEQFF
few	TRBD1	TRBJ1-1	TRBV29-1	TGCAGCGCAACAACGACAGGGGGCACTGAAGCTTTCTTT	CSATTTGGTEAFF
many	.	TRBJ2-3	TRBV7-2	TGTGCCAGCAGCTTAGCCACGCGGGGCAAAAATACGCAGTATTTT	CASSLATRGKNTQYF
.	TRBD1	TRBJ1-2	TRBV15	TGTGCCACCAGCGACCCCGGGACAGGGGATGGCTACACCTTC	CATSDPGTGDGYTF
many	.	TRBJ2-3	TRBV10-3	TGTGCCATCAGTGTAAACACAGATACGCAGTATTTT	CAISVNTDTQYF
.	TRBD1	TRBJ2-3	TRBV14	TGTGCCAGCAGCCATCGCGGCAGGGGGCGAGATACGCAGTATTTT	CASSHRGRGRDTQYF
few	.	TRBJ2-1	TRBV7-9	TGTGCCAGCAGCCAGGGGGGAGGGCGGATCGGCAATGAGCAGTTCTTC	CASSQGGGRIGNEQFF
many	TRBD1	TRBJ1-2	TRBV6-5	TGTGCCAGCAGTTACAAAAGGGACAGGCAAGCTAACTATGGCTACACCTTC	CASSYKRDRQANYGYTF
few	.	TRBJ2-6	TRBV21-1	TGTGCCAGCAGCAAATTGTCGGGGGCCAACGTCCTGACTTTC	CASSKLSGANVLTF
few	TRBD1	TRBJ1-4	TRBV18	TGTGCCAGCTCACCCCGCAGGGGGCCGGGAGAAAAACTGTTTTTT	CASSPRRGPGEKLFF
.	TRBD2	TRBJ2-3	TRBV5-4	TGTGCCAGCAGCTTGGTACGCGGGACTAGCGGTTACACAGATACGCAGTATTTT	CASSLVRGTSGYTDTQYF
many	.	TRBJ2-1	TRBV5-1	TGCGCCAGCAGCCCGGACAGTGATGAGCAGTTCTTC	CASSPDSDEQFF
many	TRBD1	TRBJ2-6	TRBV2	TGTGCCAGCAGTTACCGGGACAGTGCTGTCTCTGGGGCCAACGTCCTGACTTTC	CASSYRDSAVSGANVLTF
.	.	TRBJ1-1	TRBV5-4	TGTGCCAGCAGCTTGGCTGCGATGATGAACACTGAAGCTTTCTTT	CASSLAAMMNTEAFF
few	.	TRBJ2-7	TRBV5-1	TGCGCCAGCAGCTTGAGGCAGGGGAACTACGAGCAGTACTTC	CASSLRQGNYEQYF
few	.	TRBJ2-7	TRBV29-1	TGCAGCGTTGAAAATATGAAGGGCTACGAGCAGTACTTC	CSVENMKGYEQYF
many	.	TRBJ2-5	TRBV5-4	TGTGCCAGCAGCTTCAGGCAAGAGACCCAGTACTTC	CASSFRQETQYF
few	.	TRBJ1-1	TRBV5-4	TGTGCCAGCACCGCCCGAGGGATTAGGAACACTGAAGCTTTCTTT	CASTARGIRNTEAFF
many	.	TRBJ2-7	TRBV20-1	TGCAGTGCCGCCCGACAGGGCGGGAGCTACGAGCAGTACTTC	CSAARQGGSYEQYF
many	.	TRBJ2-3	TRBV7-9	TGTGCCAGCATACAAAAGGGCTTTAGCACAGATACGCAGTATTTT	CASIQKGFSTDTQYF
many	TRBD1	TRBJ2-7	TRBV11-3	TGTGCCAGCAGCTTGGGACAGGACTACGAGCAGTACTTC	CASSLGQDYEQYF
few	TRBD1	TRBJ2-3	TRBV5-1	TGCGCCAGCAGGCAATGGACAGGGGCCGATACGCAGTATTTT	CASRQWTGADTQYF
.	TRBD2	TRBJ2-5	TRBV4-3	TGCGCCAGCAGCCAAGATTGGGAGGGTGAGACCCAGTACTTC	CASSQDWEGETQYF
many	TRBD2	TRBJ2-6	TRBV7-2	TGTGCCAGCCCCCAGCGGGGGGCTGGGGCCAACGTCCTGACTTTC	CASPQRGAGANVLTF
.	.	TRBJ2-5	TRBV20-1	TGCAGTGCCCCGAGTGGGTACCAAGAGACCCAGTACTTC	CSAPSGYQETQYF
few	.	TRBJ1-5	TRBV14	TGTGCCAGCAGCCAGGCTGGGGGCCGGAGTCAGCCCCAGCATTTT	CASSQAGGRSQPQHF
many	TRBD2	TRBJ2-3	TRBV20-1	TGCAGTGCTAGAGATCGGGAAGCGGGGTCGGATACGCAGTATTTT	CSARDREAGSDTQYF
.	.	TRBJ2-6	TRBV20-1	TGCAGTGCTAGAGATCGGCTTGCCGGGGCCAACGTCCTGACTTTC	CSARDRLAGANVLTF
many	.	TRBJ1-2	TRBV20-1	TGCAGTGCTAGCGGTGGCCAGGGCGGTGGCTATGGCTACACCTTC	CSASGGQGGGYGYTF
few	.	TRBJ2-5	TRBV5-1	TGCGCCAGCAGCTTTGAACAGCCATCCTTGGGAGAGACCCAGTACTTC	CASSFEQPSLGETQYF
few	.	TRBJ2-3	TRBV6-2/TRBV6-3	TGTGCCAGCCTTGATAGCACAGATACGCAGTATTTT	CASLDSTDTQYF
.	.	TRBJ2-5	TRBV12-3/TRBV12-4	TGTGCCAGCAGTTTAGTACTATCTGTGCCTCCGCACACCCAGTACTTC	CASSLVLSVPPHTQYF
.	.	TRBJ1-5	TRBV12-3/TRBV12-4	TGTGCCAGCAGTTTATCCTCTAATCAGCCCCAGCATTTT	CASSLSSNQPQHF
many	TRBD1	TRBJ1-6	TRBV12-3/TRBV12-4	TGTGCCAGCAGTTTCCTGACAGGGGGCTCTTCACCCCTCCACTTT	CASSFLTGGSSPLHF
many	TRBD1	TRBJ1-2	TRBV4-3	TGCGCCAGCAGCCAAGTCCTGGACAGGGGCGACTATGGCTACACCTTC	CASSQVLDRGDYGYTF
.	TRBD1	TRBJ1-2	TRBV20-1	TGCAGTGCTAGGGGTGGGACAGTCTATGGCTACACCTTC	CSARGGTVYGYTF